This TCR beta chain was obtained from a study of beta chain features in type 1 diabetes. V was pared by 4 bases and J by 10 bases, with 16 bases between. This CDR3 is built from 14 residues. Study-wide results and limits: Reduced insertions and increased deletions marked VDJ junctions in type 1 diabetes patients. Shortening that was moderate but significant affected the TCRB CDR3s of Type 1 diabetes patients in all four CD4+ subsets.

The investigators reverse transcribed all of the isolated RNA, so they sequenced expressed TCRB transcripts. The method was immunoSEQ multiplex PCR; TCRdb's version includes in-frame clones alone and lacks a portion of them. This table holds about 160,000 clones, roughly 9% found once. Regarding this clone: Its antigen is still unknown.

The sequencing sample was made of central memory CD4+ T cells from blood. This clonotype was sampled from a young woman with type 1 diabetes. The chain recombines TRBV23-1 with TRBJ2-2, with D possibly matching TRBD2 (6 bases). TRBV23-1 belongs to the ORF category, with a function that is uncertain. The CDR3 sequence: CASSLADPPVELFF. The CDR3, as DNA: TGCGCCAGCAGTCTAGCGGACCCCCCGGTGGAGCTGTTTTTT.